This T cell receptor beta chain was profiled in a study of T cell changes during pregnancy in multiple sclerosis. Libraries were prepared by immunoSEQ multiplex PCR; TCRdb keeps only in-frame clonotypes and omits some of them. The sample shows about 36,000 clones, about 90% of them seen only once. Germline trimming cut 2 bases from V and 2 bases from J; bases unmatched to any gene: 9. This CDR3 has 17 amino acids. Germline V lookup: CDR1 SGHTA, CDR2 FQGTGA. The J gene is TRBJ2-1, the V gene TRBV7-3; 7 bases align to TRBD2. This TCR was sampled from a female donor with multiple sclerosis, enrolled in a pregnancy study. The sequencing here drew on CD4+ T cells from peripheral blood mononuclear cells, taken after pregnancy. The CDR3 DNA is TGTGCCAGCAGCTTATCCCCCCGGGCGGGGGCCTACAATGAGCAGTTCTTC. As protein: CASSLSPRAGAYNEQFF.